This TCR beta chain came from a study of vaccination effects on CD4 cells after COVID-19. Details on this clone: What it binds is unknown.

Germline V gene lookup returns CDR1 SEHNR and CDR2 FQNEAQ (reference sequence). The V end was cut by 1 base, the J end by 7 bases, with 13 bases between. This CDR3 region has 14 residues. Before sequencing took place, the ViraFEST assay used viral peptide pools to expand antigen-specific CD4+ T cells. CD4+ T cell isolation took place after about nine days of culture. The person had PCR-confirmed SARS-CoV-2 infection between March and December 2020. IL-2 medium supplanted half the medium on days 3 and 7. Measured with immunoSEQ multiplex PCR; TCRdb has only the in-frame clones, and not every one. The profile covers around 50,000 clones, with 75% to 85% appearing a single time and around 5.5% taken by the ten largest.

This clonotype was obtained from a human donor who had a prior SARS-CoV-2 infection. The starting material was CD4+ T cells from PBMCs cultured with HIV peptides, obtained before COVID-19 vaccination. Subset described: HIV-1 Nef peptide pool negative control/reference culture. This rearrangement joins TRBV7-9 to TRBJ2-5; perhaps TRBD1 as D (5 bases). The CDR3 region has the DNA TGTGCCAGCAGCTTAGGTCTTGGGCAGGGGACCCAGTACTTC. Encoded protein: CASSLGLGQGTQYF.